This T cell receptor (beta chain) stems from a study of CD8 T cells in Susac syndrome. As to this clonotype: Antigen specificity is unknown.

TCR beta was sequenced from blood CD8+ and CD4+ T cells. While CD8+ and CD4+ T cells were isolated negatively, TEMRA cells were enriched by FACS. A quantity of roughly 0.5 to 1 ug RNA underwent reverse transcription using random hexamers. Across 54 Vbeta and 13 Jbeta, TCR beta CDR3 was amplified with immunoSEQ multiplex PCR. Via MiXCR, TCRdb re-called the immunoSEQ multiplex PCR reads, giving one row per CDR3 protein. The sample lists around 50,000 distinct CDR3 sequences; about 91% were seen once. Study-level results: The study conceded that relatively few individuals underwent its TCR sequencing and HLA analysis.

The specimen was CD8+ T cells from PBMCs. The TCR originated in a human donor in good health.

The chain's CDR3 is CASSEFRQGTNTEAFF. In nucleotides, the CDR3 is TGTGCCAGCAGTGAATTTAGACAGGGAACAAACACTGAAGCTTTCTTT. The rearrangement links TRBV6-1 to TRBJ1-1, with 7 bases aligning to TRBD1. Trimming cost V 2 bases and J 2 bases; bases outside gene matches: 8. The CDR3 totals 16 residues. Per germline, CDR1 MNHNS and CDR2 SASEGT.